The entry that follows covers one T cell receptor beta chain sequence. Its antigen is still unknown. These data are taken from a study of vaccination and CD4 T cells after COVID-19. For the study at large: Participants were vaccinated with two doses, given as either BNT162b2 or mRNA-1273 vaccine. Controls had a CEFX pool, an HIV-1 Nef pool, or no peptide added. SARS-CoV-2, HCoV-NL63, HCoV-OC43 and HCoV-229E supplied the overlapping spike peptides used to stimulate cells. Regarding the study as a whole: Spike mono-reactivity was shown by 304 of 307 vaccine-specific clones in convalescent patients.

V lost 1 base, J lost 6 bases, and 15 bases lay in between. This CDR3 contains 15 residues. CDR1 SGHTA and CDR2 FQGTGA come from the germline V gene. The Oncomine TCR Beta short-read assay was applied to DNA of cultured CD4+ T cells. TCRdb reanalysed the PCR reads using MiXCR and keeps one entry per CDR3 protein. Here the sample spans about 20,000 distinct CDR3 sequences, roughly two fifths being singletons. Treatment defined: 10-day PBMC culture with coronavirus spike peptide pools or control peptides (ViraFEST assay). The TCR was taken from a human donor who had recovered from COVID-19. V is TRBV7-3 and J is TRBJ1-1; D perhaps matches TRBD1 (6 bases). Sequences were obtained from CD4+ T cells from blood, cultured in vitro. CDR3 amino acids: CASSLRPGGRAEAFF. CDR3 in DNA: TGTGCCAGCAGCTTAAGGCCGGGGGGGCGGGCTGAAGCTTTCTTT. The full variable domain, in which reference TRBV7-3 and TRBJ1-1 provide the parts outside the CDR3, is GAGVSQTPSNKVTEKGKYVELRCDPISGHTALYWYRQSLGQGPEFLIYFQGTGAADDSGLPNDRFFAVRPEGSVSTLKIQRTERGDSAVYLCASSLRPGGRAEAFFGQGTRLTVV.